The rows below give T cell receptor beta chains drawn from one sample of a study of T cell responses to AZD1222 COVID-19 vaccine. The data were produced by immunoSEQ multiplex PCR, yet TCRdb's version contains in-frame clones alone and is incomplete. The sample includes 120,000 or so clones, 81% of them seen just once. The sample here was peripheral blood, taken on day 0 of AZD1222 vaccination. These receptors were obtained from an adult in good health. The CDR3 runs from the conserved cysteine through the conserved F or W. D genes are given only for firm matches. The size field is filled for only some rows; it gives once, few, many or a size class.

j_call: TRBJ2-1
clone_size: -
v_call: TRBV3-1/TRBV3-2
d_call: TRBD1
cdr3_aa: CASSPHPLYTGGSYNEQFF
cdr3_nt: TGTGCCAGCAGCCCGCACCCCCTCTATACAGGGGGCTCCTACAATGAGCAGTTCTTC

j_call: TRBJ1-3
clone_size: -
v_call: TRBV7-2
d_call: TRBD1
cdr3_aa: CASSLHGQGYSGNTIYF
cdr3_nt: TGTGCCAGCAGCTTACACGGACAGGGATACTCTGGAAACACCATATATTTT

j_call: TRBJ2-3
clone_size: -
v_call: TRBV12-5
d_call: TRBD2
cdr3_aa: CASALGGAITDTQYF
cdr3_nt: TGTGCTAGTGCCCTCGGGGGGGCGATCACAGATACGCAGTATTTT

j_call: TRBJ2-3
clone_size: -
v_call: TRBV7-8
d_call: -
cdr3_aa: CASSQTGAGRSSTDTQYF
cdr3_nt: TGTGCCAGCAGCCAAACGGGGGCAGGGCGATCGTCCACAGATACGCAGTATTTT

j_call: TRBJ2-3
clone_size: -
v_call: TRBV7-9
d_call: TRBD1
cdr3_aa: CASSSGTGGDTQYF
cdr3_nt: TGTGCCAGCAGTAGCGGGACAGGGGGAGATACGCAGTATTTT

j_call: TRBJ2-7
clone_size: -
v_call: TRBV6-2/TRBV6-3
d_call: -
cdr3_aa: CASSYRPIYEQYF
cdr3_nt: TGTGCCAGCAGTTACCGTCCGATCTACGAGCAGTACTTC

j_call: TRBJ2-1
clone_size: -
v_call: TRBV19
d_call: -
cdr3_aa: CASSMGGMNRNEQFF
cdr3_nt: TGTGCCAGTAGTATGGGCGGGATGAATCGGAATGAGCAGTTCTTC

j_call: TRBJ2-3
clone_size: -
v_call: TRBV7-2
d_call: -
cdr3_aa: CASSLRGWGTDTQYF
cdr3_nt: TGTGCCAGCAGCTTACGGGGTTGGGGCACAGATACGCAGTATTTT

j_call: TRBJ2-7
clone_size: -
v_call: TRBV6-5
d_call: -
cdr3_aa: CASRGDPGSYEQYF
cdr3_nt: TGTGCCAGCAGGGGCGATCCGGGGTCCTACGAGCAGTACTTC

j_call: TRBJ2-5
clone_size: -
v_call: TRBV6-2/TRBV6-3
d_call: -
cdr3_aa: CASSYGGGESQETQYF
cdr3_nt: TGTGCCAGCAGTTACGGTGGCGGAGAAAGCCAAGAGACCCAGTACTTC

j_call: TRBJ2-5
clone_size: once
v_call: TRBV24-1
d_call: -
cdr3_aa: CATSDSGTEETQYF
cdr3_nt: TGTGCCACCAGTGATTCTGGGACCGAAGAGACCCAGTACTTC

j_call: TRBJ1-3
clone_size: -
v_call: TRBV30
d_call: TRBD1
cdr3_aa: CAWSGQGALGNTIYF
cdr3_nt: TGTGCCTGGAGTGGCCAGGGGGCGTTAGGAAACACCATATATTTT

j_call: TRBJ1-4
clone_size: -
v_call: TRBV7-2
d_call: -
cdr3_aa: CASSLVSRSNEKLFF
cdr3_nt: TGTGCCAGCAGCTTAGTGTCCAGGTCTAATGAAAAACTGTTTTTT

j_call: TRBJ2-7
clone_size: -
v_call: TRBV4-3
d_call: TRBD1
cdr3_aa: CASSQVHRGPYEQYF
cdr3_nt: TGCGCCAGCAGCCAAGTCCACAGGGGGCCATACGAGCAGTACTTC

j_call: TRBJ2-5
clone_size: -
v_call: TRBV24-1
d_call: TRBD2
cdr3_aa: CATSEGPAGGQETQYF
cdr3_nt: TGTGCCACCAGTGAGGGGCCTGCGGGGGGGCAGGAGACCCAGTACTTC

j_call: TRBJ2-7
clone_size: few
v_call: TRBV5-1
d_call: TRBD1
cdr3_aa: CASSLGTVTYEQYF
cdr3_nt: TGCGCCAGCAGCCTGGGGACAGTAACCTACGAGCAGTACTTC

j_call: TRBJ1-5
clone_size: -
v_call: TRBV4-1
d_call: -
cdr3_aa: CASSDGRTRSNQPQHF
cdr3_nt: TGCGCCAGCAGCGACGGGCGGACGCGTAGCAATCAGCCCCAGCATTTT

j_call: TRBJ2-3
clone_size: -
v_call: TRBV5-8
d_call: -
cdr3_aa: CASSLRRGPDTQYF
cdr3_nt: TGTGCCAGCAGCTTGAGGAGGGGCCCAGATACGCAGTATTTT

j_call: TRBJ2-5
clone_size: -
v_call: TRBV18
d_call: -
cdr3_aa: CASSPGIEETQYF
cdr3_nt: TGTGCCAGCTCCCCGGGGATAGAGGAGACCCAGTACTTC

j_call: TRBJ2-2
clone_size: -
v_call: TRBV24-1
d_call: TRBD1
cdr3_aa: CATSDPTGNIAGELFF
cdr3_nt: TGTGCCACCAGTGATCCGACAGGGAATATCGCCGGGGAGCTGTTTTTT

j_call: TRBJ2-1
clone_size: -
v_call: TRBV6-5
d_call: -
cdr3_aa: CASSSGIGYNEQFF
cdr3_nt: TGTGCCAGCAGTTCCGGGATAGGCTACAATGAGCAGTTCTTC

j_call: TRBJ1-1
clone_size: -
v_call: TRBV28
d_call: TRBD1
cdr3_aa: CASRLQGVTEAFF
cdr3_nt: TGTGCCAGCAGGCTGCAGGGGGTCACTGAAGCTTTCTTT

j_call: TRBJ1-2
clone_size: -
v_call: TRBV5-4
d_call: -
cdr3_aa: CASSLGVVAKANYGYTF
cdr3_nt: TGTGCCAGCAGCTTGGGGGTAGTGGCAAAAGCTAACTATGGCTACACCTTC

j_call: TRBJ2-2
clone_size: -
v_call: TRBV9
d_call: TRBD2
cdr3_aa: CASSRTSGGRGNTGELFF
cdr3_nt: TGTGCCAGCAGCCGGACTAGCGGGGGCCGGGGGAACACCGGGGAGCTGTTTTTT

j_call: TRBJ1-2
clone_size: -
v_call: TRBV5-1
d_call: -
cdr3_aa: CASSFSPRPTNYGYTF
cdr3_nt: TGCGCCAGCAGCTTTTCCCCCCGCCCGACTAACTATGGCTACACCTTC

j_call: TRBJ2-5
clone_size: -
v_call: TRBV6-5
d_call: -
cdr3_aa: CASSYQAGRETQYF
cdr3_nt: TGTGCCAGCAGTTATCAGGCGGGTCGGGAGACCCAGTACTTC

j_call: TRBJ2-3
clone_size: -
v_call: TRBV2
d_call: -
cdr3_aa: CAGIPGPLPDTQYF
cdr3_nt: TGTGCCGGCATCCCGGGACCCCTGCCAGATACGCAGTATTTT

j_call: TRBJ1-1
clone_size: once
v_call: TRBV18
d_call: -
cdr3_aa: CASSPLAGVTEAFF
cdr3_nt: TGTGCCAGCTCACCACTTGCAGGGGTAACTGAAGCTTTCTTT

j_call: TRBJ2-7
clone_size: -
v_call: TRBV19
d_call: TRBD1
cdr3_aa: CASSAGGGRYF
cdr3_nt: TGTGCCAGTAGTGCAGGGGGTGGACGGTACTTC

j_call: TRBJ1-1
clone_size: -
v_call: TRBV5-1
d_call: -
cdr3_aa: CASSLQNTEAFF
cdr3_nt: TGCGCCAGCAGCTTGCAGAACACTGAAGCTTTCTTT

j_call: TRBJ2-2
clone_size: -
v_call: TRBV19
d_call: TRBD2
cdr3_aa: CASSMPSGSLNTGELFF
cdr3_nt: TGTGCCAGTAGTATGCCTAGCGGGAGTTTAAACACCGGGGAGCTGTTTTTT

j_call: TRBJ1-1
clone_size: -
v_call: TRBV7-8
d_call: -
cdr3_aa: CASSVDGSGTEAFF
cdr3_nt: TGTGCCAGCAGCGTGGACGGTTCCGGCACTGAAGCTTTCTTT

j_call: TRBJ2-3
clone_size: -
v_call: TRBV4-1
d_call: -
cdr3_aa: CASSQDGNTDTQYF
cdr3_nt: TGCGCCAGCAGCCAAGACGGCAACACAGATACGCAGTATTTT

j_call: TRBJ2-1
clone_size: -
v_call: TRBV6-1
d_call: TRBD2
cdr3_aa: CASGGASGTSGLNNEQFF
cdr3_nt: TGTGCCAGCGGTGGAGCTTCCGGGACTAGCGGGCTTAACAATGAGCAGTTCTTC

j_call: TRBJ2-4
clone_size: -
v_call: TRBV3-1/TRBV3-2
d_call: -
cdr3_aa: CASSQHPENIQYF
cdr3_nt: TGTGCCAGCAGCCAGCACCCCGAAAACATTCAGTACTTC

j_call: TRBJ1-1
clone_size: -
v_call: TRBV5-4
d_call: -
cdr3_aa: CASSSRTLRNTEAFF
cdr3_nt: TGTGCCAGCAGCTCAAGGACCCTGAGGAACACTGAAGCTTTCTTT

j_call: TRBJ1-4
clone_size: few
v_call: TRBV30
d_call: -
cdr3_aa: CAWSVGNLGAIEKLFF
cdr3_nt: TGTGCCTGGAGTGTGGGAAACTTGGGGGCGATTGAAAAACTGTTTTTT

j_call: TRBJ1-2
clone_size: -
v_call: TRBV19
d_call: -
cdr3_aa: CASRILGQYGYTF
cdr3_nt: TGTGCCAGTAGGATACTTGGGCAATATGGCTACACCTTC

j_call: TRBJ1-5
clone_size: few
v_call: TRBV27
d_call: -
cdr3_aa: CASRRSASNQPQHF
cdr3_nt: TGTGCCAGCAGAAGGAGCGCGAGCAATCAGCCCCAGCATTTT